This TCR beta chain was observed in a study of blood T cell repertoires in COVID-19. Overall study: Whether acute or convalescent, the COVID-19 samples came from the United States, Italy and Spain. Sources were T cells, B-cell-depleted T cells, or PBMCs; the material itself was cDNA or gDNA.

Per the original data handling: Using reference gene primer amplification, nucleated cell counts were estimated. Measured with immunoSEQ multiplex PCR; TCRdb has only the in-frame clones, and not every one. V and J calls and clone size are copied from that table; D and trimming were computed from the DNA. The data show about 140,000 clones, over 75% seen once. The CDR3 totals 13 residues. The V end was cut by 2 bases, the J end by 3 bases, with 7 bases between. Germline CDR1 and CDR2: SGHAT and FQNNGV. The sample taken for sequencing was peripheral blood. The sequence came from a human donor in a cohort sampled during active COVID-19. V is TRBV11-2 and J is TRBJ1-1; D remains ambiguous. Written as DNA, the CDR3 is TGTGCCAGCAGCTTATCTGTTTACACTGAAGCTTTCTTT. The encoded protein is CASSLSVYTEAFF.